Presented here are 15 T cell receptor beta chains from one specimen sequenced in a study of T cell repertoires in cytomegalovirus infection. TCRdb redid the calling of the reads with MiXCR, one entry per CDR3 protein. Here the sample spans about 260,000 distinct CDR3 sequences, roughly 15% being singletons. The material sequenced was PBMCs. The receptor set was obtained from a human donor in good health (CMV status not recorded). Some clones in this sample may be carry-over from other donors' samples.

This clonotype was recorded at least ten times. The chain recombines TRBV23-1 with TRBJ2-1; D is undetermined. TRBV23-1 is identified as an open reading frame with a role that is uncertain. The V end was cut by 4 bases, the J end by 10 bases, with 8 bases between. The CDR3 sequence is 11 residues long. CDR3 amino acids: CASSPRMEQFF. The CDR3 DNA sequence: TGCGCCAGCAGTCCCCGCATGGAGCAGTTCTTC.

Of note for this clonotype: This likely comes from a read error, as the CDR3 has no conserved phenylalanine or tryptophan at its end. The chain combines TRBV2 with TRBJ1-2, with no clear D. The length of the CDR3 is 13 residues. CDR1 SNHLY and CDR2 FYNNEI come from the germline V gene. V gave up 2 bases and J gave up 8 bases, with 12 bases separating them. CDR3 amino acids: CASSEIKGVGYTL. The CDR3 nucleotides read TGTGCCAGCAGTGAAATAAAGGGTGTCGGCTACACCTTA.

A few counts support this clonotype. The gene calls are TRBV4-3 and TRBJ2-3; possible D gene TRBD1, 6 bases. The CDR3 loop spans 14 amino acids. Germline-derived CDR1 and CDR2 are LGHNA and YSLEER. Trimming took off 3 bases at V and 4 bases at J, with 11 bases between the two ends. The CDR3 here is CASSQQGYADTQYF. The CDR3 DNA follows: TGCGCCAGCAGCCAGCAGGGGTACGCAGATACGCAGTATTTT.

This clonotype was seen repeatedly, ten times or more. This chain uses TRBV7-9 with TRBJ2-2; D uncertain. The CDR3 spans 12 residues. Germline V lookup: CDR1 SEHNR, CDR2 FQNEAQ (reference sequence). V was trimmed by 5 bases and J by 2 bases, leaving 3 bases between them. This CDR3 reads CASSTNTGELFF. CDR3 DNA sequence: TGTGCCAGCAGCACCAACACCGGGGAGCTGTTTTTT.

Ten or more counts support this clonotype. The chain combines TRBV29-1 with TRBJ2-1, with 8 bases fitting TRBD1. Germline lookup yields CDR1 SQVTM and CDR2 ANQGSEA. CDR3 size: 14 residues. V dropped 4 bases and J dropped 8; count of bases not matched to a gene: 10. The CDR3 nucleotides are TGCAGCGTTGGAGGGACAGGACACTCCGATGAGCAGTTCTTC. Protein sequence: CSVGGTGHSDEQFF.

This rearrangement joins TRBV29-1 to TRBJ1-1; 8 bases line up with TRBD1. Germline CDR1 reads SQVTM; CDR2 reads ANQGSEA. V dropped 6 bases and J dropped 0; count of bases not matched to a gene: 6. The CDR3 is made up of 14 amino acids. CDR3 residues: CSVKGQAVNTEAFF. CDR3 DNA sequence: TGCAGCGTGAAGGGACAGGCTGTGAACACTGAAGCTTTCTTT.

This clonotype was seen more than once but under ten times. The chain uses TRBV9 and TRBJ2-6, with D perhaps matching TRBD1 (6 bases). Germline V CDR1 and CDR2: SGDLS, YYNGEE. V dropped 2 bases and J dropped 3 bases, with 18 bases sitting between them. The CDR3 has 18 amino acids. CDR3 loop: CASSVSPPQGLGANVLTF. In DNA, the CDR3 is TGTGCCAGCAGCGTGTCACCCCCTCAGGGGCTTGGGGCCAACGTCCTGACTTTC. Using reference TRBV9 and TRBJ2-6 for the parts outside the CDR3, the full variable domain is DSGVTQTPKHLITATGQRVTLRCSPRSGDLSVYWYQQSLDQGLQFLIQYYNGEERAKGNILERFSAQQFPDLHSELNLSSLELGDSALYFCASSVSPPQGLGANVLTFGAGSRLTVL.

This chain uses TRBV18 with TRBJ1-2; weak D call: TRBD1 (5 bases). The CDR3 has 14 residues. Per germline, CDR1 KGHSH and CDR2 LQKENI. V lost 3 bases and J lost 0, with 8 bases in between. The CDR3 DNA reads as TGTGCCAGCTCACCGGGACTTGCTAACTATGGCTACACCTTC. Amino acids: CASSPGLANYGYTF.

This clonotype has a count of ten or more. The rearrangement links TRBV7-8 to TRBJ2-3; D unresolved. The germline CDR1 and CDR2 sequences are SGHVS and FQNEAQ. V was cut by 2 bases and J by 4 bases, with 16 bases left in between. The CDR3 has 16 residues. The CDR3 protein is CASSLSQLARPDTQYF. The CDR3 bases are TGTGCCAGCAGCTTATCCCAGCTCGCAAGACCAGATACGCAGTATTTT.

In this sample, this clonotype turned up a few times. The J gene is TRBJ2-1, the V gene TRBV19; 13 nucleotides align to TRBD2. Germline CDR1 LNHDA, CDR2 SQIVND (reference sequence). V lost 6 bases and J lost 9; bases outside the gene matches: 5. The CDR3 has 14 residues. The CDR3 loop is CASRRTSGSGEQFF. CDR3 DNA sequence: TGTGCCAGTAGACGGACTAGCGGGAGCGGTGAGCAGTTCTTC.

This clonotype was picked up a small number of times. The chain combines TRBV6-5 with TRBJ2-1; 14 bases line up with TRBD2. CDR1 MNHEY and CDR2 SVGAGI come from the germline V gene. The CDR3 is 15 amino acids. V shed 4 bases and J 6 bases; nucleotides not matched to a gene: 2. CDR3 sequence: CASSWGLAGVNEQFF. For the CDR3, the DNA is TGTGCCAGCAGTTGGGGACTAGCGGGGGTCAATGAGCAGTTCTTC.

This clonotype was recorded many times. The rearrangement uses TRBV7-3 and TRBJ2-5, with a possible D match to TRBD2 (6 bases). V was shortened by 5 bases and J by 7 bases, with 14 bases between the two germline ends. Germline CDR1 is SGHTA and CDR2 is FQGTGA. The CDR3 totals 13 residues. CDR3 sequence (DNA): TGTGCCAGCAGCACTAGGTCCGGGGGGACCCAGTACTTC. It yields the protein CASSTRSGGTQYF.

This clonotype has a count of ten or more. The V gene is TRBV6-1, the J gene TRBJ1-1, with D tentatively TRBD1 (5 bases). Looked up from germline, CDR1 is MNHNS and CDR2 is SASEGT. Between the trimmed V and J ends, which lost 7 bases and 3 bases, there was a span of 12 bases. The CDR3 extends over 13 amino acids. For the CDR3, the DNA is TGTGCCAGCAAGGTTGGCAGGGACACTGAAGCTTTCTTT. The encoded protein is CASKVGRDTEAFF.

The table lists this clonotype with many counts. This sequence joins TRBV19 and TRBJ1-2; D is unclear. The CDR3 has 15 amino acids. The V end lost 5 bases, the J end lost 2 bases, and 15 bases lay between the germline ends. CDR1 and CDR2 (germline): LNHDA, SQIVND (reference sequence). The CDR3 here is CASSRLTFTNYGYTF. Here the CDR3 DNA reads TGTGCCAGTAGTCGACTGACTTTTACGAACTATGGCTACACCTTC.

This clonotype occurred once. The CDR3 does not close with the conserved phenylalanine or tryptophan, likely indicating a read error. This chain links TRBV12-3 or TRBV12-4 with TRBJ2-2, with 7 bases fitting TRBD1. The junction had 3 bases not matched to a gene; V was cut back by 6 bases and J by 2 bases. This CDR3 comprises 14 residues. The CDR3 DNA reads TGTGCCAGCAGACGACAGGGTAACACCGGGGAGCTGTTTCTT. It encodes CASRRQGNTGELFL.